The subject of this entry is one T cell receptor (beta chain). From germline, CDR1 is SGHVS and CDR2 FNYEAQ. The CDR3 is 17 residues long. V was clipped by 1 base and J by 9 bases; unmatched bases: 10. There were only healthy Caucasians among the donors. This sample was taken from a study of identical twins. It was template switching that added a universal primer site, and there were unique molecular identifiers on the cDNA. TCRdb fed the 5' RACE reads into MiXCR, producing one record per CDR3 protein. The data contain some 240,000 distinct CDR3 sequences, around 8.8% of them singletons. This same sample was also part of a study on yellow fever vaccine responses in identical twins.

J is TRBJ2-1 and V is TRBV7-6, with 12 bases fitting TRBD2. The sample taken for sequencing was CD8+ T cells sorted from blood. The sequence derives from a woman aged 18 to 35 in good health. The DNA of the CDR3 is TGTGCCAGCAGCTTAGAAGGCCCGGTACTAGCGGGAGGTGAGCAGTTCTTC. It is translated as CASSLEGPVLAGGEQFF.